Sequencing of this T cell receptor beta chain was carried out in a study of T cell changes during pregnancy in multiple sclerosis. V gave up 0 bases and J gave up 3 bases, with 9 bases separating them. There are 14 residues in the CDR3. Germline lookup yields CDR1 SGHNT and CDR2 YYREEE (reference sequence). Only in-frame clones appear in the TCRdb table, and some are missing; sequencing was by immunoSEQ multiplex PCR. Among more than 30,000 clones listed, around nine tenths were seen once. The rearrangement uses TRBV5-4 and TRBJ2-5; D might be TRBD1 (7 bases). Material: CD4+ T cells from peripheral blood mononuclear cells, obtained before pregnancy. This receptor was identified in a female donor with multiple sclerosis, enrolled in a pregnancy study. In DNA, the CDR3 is TGTGCCAGCAGCTTGGTCAGGGGGGAAGAGACCCAGTACTTC. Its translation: CASSLVRGEETQYF.